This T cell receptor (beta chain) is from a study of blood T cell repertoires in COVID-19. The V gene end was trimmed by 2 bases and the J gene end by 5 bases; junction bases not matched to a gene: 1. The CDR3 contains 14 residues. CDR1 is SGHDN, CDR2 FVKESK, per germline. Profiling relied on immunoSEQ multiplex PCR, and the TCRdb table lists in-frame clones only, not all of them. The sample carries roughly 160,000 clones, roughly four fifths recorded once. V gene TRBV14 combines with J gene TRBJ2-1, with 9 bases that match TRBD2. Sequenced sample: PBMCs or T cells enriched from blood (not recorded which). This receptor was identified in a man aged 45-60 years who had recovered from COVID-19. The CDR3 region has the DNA TGTGCCAGCAGCCAAAGACTAGCGGACAATGAGCAGTTCTTC. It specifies CASSQRLADNEQFF.